This entry is about one T cell receptor (beta chain). Generated by immunoSEQ multiplex PCR, the TCRdb table keeps only in-frame clones and is missing some. Among around 56,000 clones listed, 90% to 95% were seen once. This entry belongs to a study of technical replicates of blood from several donors. After removal of 6 bases from V and 2 bases from J, the junction contained 5 bases not matched to a gene. The CDR3 has 14 amino acids. Per the germline V gene, CDR1 is SGHAT and CDR2 is FQDESV (reference sequence). The genes are TRBV11-1 and TRBJ1-1; 8 positions agree with TRBD1. The sample taken for sequencing was PBMCs. The clonotype was recovered from a human donor in good health. Some clones in this sample may be carry-over from other donors' samples. The CDR3 coding sequence is TGTGCCAGCAGTCAACAGGGGGGCAACACTGAAGCTTTCTTT. Its protein product is CASSQQGGNTEAFF.